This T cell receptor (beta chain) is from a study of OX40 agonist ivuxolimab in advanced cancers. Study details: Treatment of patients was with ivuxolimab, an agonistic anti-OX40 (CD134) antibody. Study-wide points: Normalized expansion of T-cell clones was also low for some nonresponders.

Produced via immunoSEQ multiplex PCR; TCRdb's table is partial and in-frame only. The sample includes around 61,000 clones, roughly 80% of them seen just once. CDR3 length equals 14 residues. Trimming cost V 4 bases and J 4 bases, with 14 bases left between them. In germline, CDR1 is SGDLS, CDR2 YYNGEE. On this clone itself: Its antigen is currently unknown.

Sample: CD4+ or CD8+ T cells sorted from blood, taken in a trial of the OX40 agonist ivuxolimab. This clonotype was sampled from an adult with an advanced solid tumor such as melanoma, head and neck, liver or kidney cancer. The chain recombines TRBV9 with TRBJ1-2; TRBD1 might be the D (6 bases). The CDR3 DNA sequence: TGTGCCAGCAGCCGAGGACAGCCTACCTATGGCTACACCTTC. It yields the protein CASSRGQPTYGYTF.